These T cell receptor beta chains were read from a single sample in a study of blood T cell repertoires in COVID-19. Data came from immunoSEQ multiplex PCR; TCRdb stores just in-frame clones and leaves some out. In the table there are fewer than 250,000 clones, roughly nine tenths of which are singletons. Sequencing was carried out using PBMCs or T cells enriched from blood (not recorded which). Receptors originate from a man aged 25-40 years who had recovered from COVID-19. Each CDR3 is given without its conserved first and last residue. A D gene is named only where the DNA matches it firmly.

CDR3aa | v_gene | d_gene
ASSPGSMIGYGYT | TRBV3-1/TRBV3-2 | -
ASSFGTGGTDTQY | TRBV7-9 | TRBD1
ASSRGLNEQF | TRBV6-2/TRBV6-3 | -
ASSQGERQGRYEQY | TRBV4-3 | TRBD1
ASSPGLHSGNTIY | TRBV14 | -
AWKGLANEQF | TRBV30 | TRBD2
ASSRSGTSGGSYTDTQY | TRBV3-1/TRBV3-2 | TRBD2
ASSLQGIDYGYT | TRBV7-2 | -
ASSQEIGTGGSPLH | TRBV4-3 | TRBD1
ASSPLRGDYGYT | TRBV18 | -
ASSYDSGSYEQY | TRBV6-6 | TRBD2
ASSYKMGGGSTDTQY | TRBV11-3 | TRBD2
ASSLRRQLSYGYT | TRBV7-9 | -
ASTGTGGTYEQY | TRBV28 | TRBD1
ASSSWAGGNTEAF | TRBV7-2 | -
ASSYDWDTGKYEQY | TRBV6-5 | -
ASSQGRGVAAF | TRBV14 | -
ASSPGTGWGEAF | TRBV7-3 | TRBD1
ASSLSGVSNQPQH | TRBV7-9 | -
ASTPNKGGSLNGYT | TRBV19 | TRBD1
ASSPRSTSIRPEQY | TRBV7-2 | -
ASNSRGATQY | TRBV7-9 | -
ASSLNRANTGELF | TRBV7-3 | -
ASSLPMNTEAF | TRBV5-6 | -
ASSLERGPTYEQY | TRBV7-2 | -
ASSLGQIFAYEQY | TRBV5-1 | TRBD1
SVEELGMNTEAF | TRBV29-1 | -
SASLSPGRAARNTIY | TRBV20-1 | -
ASSLEQGGNQPQH | TRBV7-2 | TRBD1
ASSQTGQATEAF | TRBV5-1 | TRBD1
ASSSGQGVTEAF | TRBV6-5 | TRBD1
ASSVEGAKAF | TRBV9 | TRBD1
ASSYLGGNYGYT | TRBV7-9 | -
ASSPGQGAYEQY | TRBV7-9 | TRBD1
ASSLSRVMVSPLH | TRBV27 | -
ASRNAGMNTEAF | TRBV11-2 | -
ASSAGQLNTEAF | TRBV5-1 | -
ASSPRVRGEKLF | TRBV6-5 | -
ASSPPRNSGSALGEY | TRBV18 | TRBD2
ASSVSRLELF | TRBV25-1 | -
ASSRTSVDTQY | TRBV5-4 | -